A few counts support the clone carrying this TCR beta chain. This sample is drawn from a study of blood T cell repertoires in COVID-19. Study-wide context: Specimens from acute and convalescent COVID-19 originated in the United States, Italy and Spain. T cells, B-cell-depleted T cells, or PBMCs provided the cDNA or gDNA that served as material.

Original processing methods: Nucleated cell counts were estimated from reference gene primer amplification. The repertoire was sequenced with immunoSEQ multiplex PCR; TCRdb's copy has only in-frame clones and lacks some. Clonal size and the V and J genes are those of that table, whereas D and trimming came from the DNA. This sample yields 70,000 or so clones, of which roughly nine tenths are seen a single time; over 1.2% belongs to the top ten. The CDR3 covers 14 residues. V was clipped by 5 bases and J by 3 bases; unmatched bases: 6. The germline V gene encodes CDR1 SEHNR and CDR2 FQNEAQ (reference sequence).

The source material was peripheral blood. The clonotype originates from a man aged 50 to 59 with acute or convalescent COVID-19. The chain combines TRBV7-9 with TRBJ1-1; 7 bases line up with TRBD1. CDR3 in amino acids: CASSPTGSDTEAFF. CDR3 bases: TGTGCCAGCAGCCCGACAGGGAGCGACACTGAAGCTTTCTTT. Full variable domain (outside the CDR3, taken from reference TRBV7-9 and TRBJ1-1): DTGVSQNPRHKITKRGQNVTFRCDPISEHNRLYWYRQTLGQGPEFLTYFQNEAQLEKSRLLSDRFSAERPKGSFSTLEIQRTEQGDSAMYLCASSPTGSDTEAFFGQGTRLTVV.